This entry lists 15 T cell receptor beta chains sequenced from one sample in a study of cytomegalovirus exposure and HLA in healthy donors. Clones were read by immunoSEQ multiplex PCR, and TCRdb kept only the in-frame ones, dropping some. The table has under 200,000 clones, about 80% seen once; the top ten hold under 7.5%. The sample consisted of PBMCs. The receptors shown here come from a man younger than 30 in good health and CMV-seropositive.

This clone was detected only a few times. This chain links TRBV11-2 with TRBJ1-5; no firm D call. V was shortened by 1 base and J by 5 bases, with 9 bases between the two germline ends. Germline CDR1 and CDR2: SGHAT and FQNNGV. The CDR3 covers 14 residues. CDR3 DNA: TGTGCCAGCAGCTTAGGGCTGTTCGATCAGCCCCAGCATTTT. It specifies CASSLGLFDQPQHF.

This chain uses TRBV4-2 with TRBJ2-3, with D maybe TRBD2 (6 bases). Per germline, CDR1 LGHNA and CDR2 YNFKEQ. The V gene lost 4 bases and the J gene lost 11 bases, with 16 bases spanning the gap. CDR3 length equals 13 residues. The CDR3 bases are TGTGCCAGCAGCCCCCGGGACTTTCGTAAGCAGTATTTT. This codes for CASSPRDFRKQYF.

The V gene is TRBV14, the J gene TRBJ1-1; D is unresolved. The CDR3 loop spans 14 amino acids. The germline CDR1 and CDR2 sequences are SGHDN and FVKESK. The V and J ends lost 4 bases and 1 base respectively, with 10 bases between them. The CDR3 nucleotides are TGTGCCAGCAGCCGTGGGAGCGGGAACACTGAAGCTTTCTTT. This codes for CASSRGSGNTEAFF.

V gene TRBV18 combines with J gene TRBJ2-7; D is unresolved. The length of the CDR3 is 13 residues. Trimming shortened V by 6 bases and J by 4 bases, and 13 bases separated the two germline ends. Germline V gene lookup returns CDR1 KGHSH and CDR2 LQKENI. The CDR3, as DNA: TGTGCCAGCTCCCCGGAACAGTGGTACGAGCAGTACTTC. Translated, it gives CASSPEQWYEQYF.

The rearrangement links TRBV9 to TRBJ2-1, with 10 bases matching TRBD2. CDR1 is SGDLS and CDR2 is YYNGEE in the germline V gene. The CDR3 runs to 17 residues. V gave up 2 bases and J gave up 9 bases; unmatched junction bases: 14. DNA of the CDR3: TGTGCCAGCAGCGTTACTACCTCGGGACTAGCGTATATTGAGCAGTTCTTC. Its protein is CASSVTTSGLAYIEQFF.

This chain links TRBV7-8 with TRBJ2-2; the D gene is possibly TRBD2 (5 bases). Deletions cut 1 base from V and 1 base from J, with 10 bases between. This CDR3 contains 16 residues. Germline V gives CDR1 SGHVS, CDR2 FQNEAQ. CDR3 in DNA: TGTGCCAGCAGCTTAGGATCCGGAGGGAACACCGGGGAGCTGTTTTTT. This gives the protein CASSLGSGGNTGELFF.

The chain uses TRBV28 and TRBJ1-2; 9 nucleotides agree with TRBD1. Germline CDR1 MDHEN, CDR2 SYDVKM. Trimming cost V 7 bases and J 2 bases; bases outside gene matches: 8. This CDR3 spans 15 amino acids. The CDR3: CASTNTGTGNYGYTF. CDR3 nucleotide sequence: TGTGCCAGCACCAACACCGGGACAGGGAACTATGGCTACACCTTC.

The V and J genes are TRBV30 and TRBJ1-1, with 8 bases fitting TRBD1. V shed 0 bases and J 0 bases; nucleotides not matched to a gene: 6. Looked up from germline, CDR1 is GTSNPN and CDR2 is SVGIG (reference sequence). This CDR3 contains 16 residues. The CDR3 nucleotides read TGTGCCTGGAGTGTACTCCGGACAGGGATGAACACTGAAGCTTTCTTT. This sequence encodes CAWSVLRTGMNTEAFF.

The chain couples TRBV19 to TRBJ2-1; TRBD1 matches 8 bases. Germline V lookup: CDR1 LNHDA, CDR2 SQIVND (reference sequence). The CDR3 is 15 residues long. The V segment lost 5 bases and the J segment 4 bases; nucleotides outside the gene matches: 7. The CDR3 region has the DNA TGTGCCAGTAGTTTCGGCAGGGGGCCATACAATGAGCAGTTCTTC. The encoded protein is CASSFGRGPYNEQFF.

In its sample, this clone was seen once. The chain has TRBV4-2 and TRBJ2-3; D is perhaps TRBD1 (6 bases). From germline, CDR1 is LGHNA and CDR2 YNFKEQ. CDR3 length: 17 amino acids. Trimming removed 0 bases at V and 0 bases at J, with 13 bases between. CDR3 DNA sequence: TGTGCCAGCAGCCAAGATGCACGGACAGACAGCACAGATACGCAGTATTTT. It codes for CASSQDARTDSTDTQYF.

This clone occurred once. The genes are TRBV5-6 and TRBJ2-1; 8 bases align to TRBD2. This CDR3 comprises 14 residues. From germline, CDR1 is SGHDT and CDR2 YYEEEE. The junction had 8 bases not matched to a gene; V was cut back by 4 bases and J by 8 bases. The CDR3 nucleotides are TGTGCCAGCAGCCTGGGGCGGGAGGTCTATGAGCAGTTCTTC. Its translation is CASSLGREVYEQFF.

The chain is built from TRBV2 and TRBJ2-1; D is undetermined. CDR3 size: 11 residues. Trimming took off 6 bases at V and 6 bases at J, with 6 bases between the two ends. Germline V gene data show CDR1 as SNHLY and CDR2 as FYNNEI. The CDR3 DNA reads TGTGCCAGCAGGCTATCCAATGAGCAGTTCTTC. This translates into CASRLSNEQFF.

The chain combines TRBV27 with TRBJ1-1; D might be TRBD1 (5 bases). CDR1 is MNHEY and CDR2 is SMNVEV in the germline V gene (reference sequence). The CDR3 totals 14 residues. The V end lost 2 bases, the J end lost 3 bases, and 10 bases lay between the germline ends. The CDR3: CASSLRGIDTEAFF. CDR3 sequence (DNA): TGTGCCAGCAGTTTAAGGGGAATAGACACTGAAGCTTTCTTT.

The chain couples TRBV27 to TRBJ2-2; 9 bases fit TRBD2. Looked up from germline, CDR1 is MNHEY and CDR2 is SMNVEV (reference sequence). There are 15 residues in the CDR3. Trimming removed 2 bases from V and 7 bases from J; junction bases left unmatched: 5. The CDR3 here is CASSLASGAGGELFF. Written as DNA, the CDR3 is TGTGCCAGCAGTTTAGCTAGCGGGGCCGGCGGGGAGCTGTTTTTT.

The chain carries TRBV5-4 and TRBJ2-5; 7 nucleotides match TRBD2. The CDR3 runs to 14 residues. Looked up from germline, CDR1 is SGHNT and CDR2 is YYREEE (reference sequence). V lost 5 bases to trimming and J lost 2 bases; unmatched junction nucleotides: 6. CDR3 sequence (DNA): TGTGCCAGCAGTCTCAGCGGGATTCAAGAGACCCAGTACTTC. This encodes CASSLSGIQETQYF.